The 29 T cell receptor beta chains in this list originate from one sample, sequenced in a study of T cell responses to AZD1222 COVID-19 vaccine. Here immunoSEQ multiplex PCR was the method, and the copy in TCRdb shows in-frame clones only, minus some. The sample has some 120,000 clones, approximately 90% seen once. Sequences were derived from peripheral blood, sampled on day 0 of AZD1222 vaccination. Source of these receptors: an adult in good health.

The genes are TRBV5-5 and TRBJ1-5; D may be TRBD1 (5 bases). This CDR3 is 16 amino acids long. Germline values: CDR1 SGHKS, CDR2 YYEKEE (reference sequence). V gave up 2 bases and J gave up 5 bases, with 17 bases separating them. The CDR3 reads CASSFFFRVSYQPQHF. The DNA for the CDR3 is TGTGCCAGCAGCTTTTTTTTCAGGGTAAGTTATCAGCCCCAGCATTTT.

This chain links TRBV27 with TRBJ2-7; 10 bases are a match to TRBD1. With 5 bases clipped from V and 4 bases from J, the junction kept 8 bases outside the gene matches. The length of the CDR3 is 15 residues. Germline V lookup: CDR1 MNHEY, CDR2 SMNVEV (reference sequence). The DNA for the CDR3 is TGTGCCAGCAGTAGATCCGGGACAGGGGAATACGAGCAGTACTTC. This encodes CASSRSGTGEYEQYF.

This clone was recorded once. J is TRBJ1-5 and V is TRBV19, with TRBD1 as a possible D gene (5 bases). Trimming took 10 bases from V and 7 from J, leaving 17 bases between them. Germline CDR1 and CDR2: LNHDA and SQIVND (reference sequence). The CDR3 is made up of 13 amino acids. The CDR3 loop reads CATRDRFPQPQHF. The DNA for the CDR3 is TGTGCCACTCGGGACCGTTTCCCCCAGCCCCAGCATTTT. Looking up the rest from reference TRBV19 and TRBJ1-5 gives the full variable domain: DGGITQSPKYLFRKEGQNVTLSCEQNLNHDAMYWYRQDPGQGLRLIYYSQIVNDFQKGDIAEGYSVSREKKESFPLTVTSAQKNPTAFYLCATRDRFPQPQHFGDGTRLSIL.

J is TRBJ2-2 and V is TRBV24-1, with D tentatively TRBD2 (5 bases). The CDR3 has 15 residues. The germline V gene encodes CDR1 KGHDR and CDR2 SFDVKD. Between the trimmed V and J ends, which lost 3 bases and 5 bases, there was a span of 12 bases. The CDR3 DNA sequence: TGTGCCACCAGTGATACGGGGAGTGGAACCGGGGAGCTGTTTTTT. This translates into CATSDTGSGTGELFF.

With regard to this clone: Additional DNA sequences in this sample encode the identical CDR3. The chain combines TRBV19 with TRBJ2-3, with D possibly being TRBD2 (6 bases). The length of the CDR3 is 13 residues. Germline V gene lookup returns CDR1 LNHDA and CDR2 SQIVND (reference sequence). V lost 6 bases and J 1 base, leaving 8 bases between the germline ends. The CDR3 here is CASRPSGTDTQYF. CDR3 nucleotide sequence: TGTGCCAGTAGACCTAGCGGCACAGATACGCAGTATTTT.

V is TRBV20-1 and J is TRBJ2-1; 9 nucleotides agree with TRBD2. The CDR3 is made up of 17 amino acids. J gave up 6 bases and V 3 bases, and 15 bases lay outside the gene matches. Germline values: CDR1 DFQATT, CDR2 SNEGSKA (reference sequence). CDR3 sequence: CSASPKWGSGSTNEQFF. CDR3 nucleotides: TGCAGTGCTAGTCCTAAGTGGGGTAGCGGGAGCACCAATGAGCAGTTCTTC.

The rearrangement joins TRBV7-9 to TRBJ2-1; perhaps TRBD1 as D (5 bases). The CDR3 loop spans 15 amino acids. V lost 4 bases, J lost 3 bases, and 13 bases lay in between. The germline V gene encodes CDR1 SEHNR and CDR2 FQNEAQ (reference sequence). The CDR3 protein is CASSSRVNGYNEQFF. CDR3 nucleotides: TGTGCCAGCAGCTCCAGGGTAAATGGCTACAATGAGCAGTTCTTC.

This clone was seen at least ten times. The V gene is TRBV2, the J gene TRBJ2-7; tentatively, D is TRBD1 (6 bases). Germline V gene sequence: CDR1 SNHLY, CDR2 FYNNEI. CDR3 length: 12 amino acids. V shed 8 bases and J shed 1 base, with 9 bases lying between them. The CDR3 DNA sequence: TGTGCCAGCGTACAGGGATCCTACGAGCAGTACTTC. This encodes CASVQGSYEQYF.

In nucleotides, the CDR3 is TGTGCCAGCAGTTTAGGGGCAGGGGGCTATGAAAAACTGTTTTTT. Its protein is CASSLGAGGYEKLFF. V and J are TRBV27 and TRBJ1-4, with TRBD1 matching over 8 bases. Germline V gene data show CDR1 as MNHEY and CDR2 as SMNVEV (reference sequence). This CDR3 comprises 15 residues. Trimming at V came to 2 bases and at J to 6 bases, leaving 5 bases not matched to a gene. Full variable domain (remainder filled in from reference TRBV27 and TRBJ1-4): EAQVTQNPRYLITVTGKKLTVTCSQNMNHEYMSWYRQDPGLGLRQIYYSMNVEVTDKGDVPEGYKVSRKEKRNFPLILESPSPNQTSLYFCASSLGAGGYEKLFFGSGTQLSVL.

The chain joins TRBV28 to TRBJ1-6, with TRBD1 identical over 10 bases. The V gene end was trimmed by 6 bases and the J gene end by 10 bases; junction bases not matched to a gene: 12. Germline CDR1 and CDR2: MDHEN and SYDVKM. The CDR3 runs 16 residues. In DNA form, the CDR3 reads TGTGCCAGCAGGCCGGGACAGGGGATCTTCTGGTCACCCCTCCACTTT. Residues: CASRPGQGIFWSPLHF.

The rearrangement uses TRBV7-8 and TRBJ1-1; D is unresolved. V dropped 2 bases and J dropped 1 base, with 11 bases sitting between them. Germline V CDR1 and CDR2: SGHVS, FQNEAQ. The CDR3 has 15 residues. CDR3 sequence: CASSLISGRNTEAFF. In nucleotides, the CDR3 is TGTGCCAGCAGCTTAATATCCGGGCGGAACACTGAAGCTTTCTTT.

Here the CDR3 DNA reads TGTGCCACCATGGGAAGGACTAGCACAGATACGCAGTATTTT. The encoded protein is CATMGRTSTDTQYF. The chain carries TRBV24-1 and TRBJ2-3; D possibly corresponds to TRBD2 (5 bases). CDR1 is KGHDR and CDR2 is SFDVKD in the germline V gene. V was trimmed by 8 bases and J by 0 bases, leaving 11 bases between them. The CDR3 has 14 amino acids.

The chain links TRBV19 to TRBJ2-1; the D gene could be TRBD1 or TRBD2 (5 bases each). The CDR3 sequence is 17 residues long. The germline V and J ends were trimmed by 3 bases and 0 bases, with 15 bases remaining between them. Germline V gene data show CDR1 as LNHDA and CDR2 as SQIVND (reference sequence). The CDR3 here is CASSIGSGASSYNEQFF. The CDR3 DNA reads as TGTGCCAGTAGTATCGGGTCCGGGGCCAGCTCCTACAATGAGCAGTTCTTC.

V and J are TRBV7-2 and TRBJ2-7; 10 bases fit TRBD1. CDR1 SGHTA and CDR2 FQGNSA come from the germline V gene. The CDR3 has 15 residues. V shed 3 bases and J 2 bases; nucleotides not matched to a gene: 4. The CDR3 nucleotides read TGTGCCAGCAGCTTCACCGGGACAGGGGCCTACGAGCAGTACTTC. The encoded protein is CASSFTGTGAYEQYF.

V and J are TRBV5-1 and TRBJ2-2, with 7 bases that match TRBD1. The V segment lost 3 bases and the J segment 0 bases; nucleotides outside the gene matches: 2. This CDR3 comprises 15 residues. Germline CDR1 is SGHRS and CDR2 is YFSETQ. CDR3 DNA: TGCGCCAGCAGCTCAGGGGGAACGAACACCGGGGAGCTGTTTTTT. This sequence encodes CASSSGGTNTGELFF.

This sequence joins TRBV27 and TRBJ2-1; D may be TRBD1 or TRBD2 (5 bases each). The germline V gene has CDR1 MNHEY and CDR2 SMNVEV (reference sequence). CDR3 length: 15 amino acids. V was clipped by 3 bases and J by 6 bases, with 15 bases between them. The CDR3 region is CASSLGVSSFNEQFF. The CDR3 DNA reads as TGTGCCAGCAGTTTGGGGGTTTCGAGCTTCAATGAGCAGTTCTTC.

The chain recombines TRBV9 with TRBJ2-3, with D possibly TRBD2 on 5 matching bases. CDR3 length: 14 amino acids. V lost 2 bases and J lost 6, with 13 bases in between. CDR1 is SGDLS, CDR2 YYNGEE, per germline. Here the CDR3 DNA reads TGTGCCAGCAGCGTGGGAGCGTTAGCGGATACGCAGTATTTT. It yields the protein CASSVGALADTQYF.

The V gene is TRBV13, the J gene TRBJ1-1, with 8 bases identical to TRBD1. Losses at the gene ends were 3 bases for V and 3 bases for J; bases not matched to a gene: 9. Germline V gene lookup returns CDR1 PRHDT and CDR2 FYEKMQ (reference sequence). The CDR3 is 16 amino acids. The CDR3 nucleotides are TGTGCCAGCAGCTTTAGACAGGGGCGAGGGGACACTGAAGCTTTCTTT. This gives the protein CASSFRQGRGDTEAFF.

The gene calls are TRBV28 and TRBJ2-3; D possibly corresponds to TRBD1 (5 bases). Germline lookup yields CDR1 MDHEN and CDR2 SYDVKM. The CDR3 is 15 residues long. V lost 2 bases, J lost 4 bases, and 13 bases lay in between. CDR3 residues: CASSLRRADPDTQYF. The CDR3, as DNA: TGTGCCAGCAGTTTACGCAGGGCCGACCCAGATACGCAGTATTTT.

For the CDR3, the DNA is TGTGCCAGCAGTGAAAGGGGGGGAACAGGTGGCTACACCTTC. Protein product: CASSERGGTGGYTF. The gene calls are TRBV2 and TRBJ1-2; possibly TRBD1 for D (6 bases). The germline V and J ends were trimmed by 2 bases and 7 bases, with 14 bases remaining between them. Germline-derived CDR1 and CDR2 are SNHLY and FYNNEI. CDR3 length: 14 residues.

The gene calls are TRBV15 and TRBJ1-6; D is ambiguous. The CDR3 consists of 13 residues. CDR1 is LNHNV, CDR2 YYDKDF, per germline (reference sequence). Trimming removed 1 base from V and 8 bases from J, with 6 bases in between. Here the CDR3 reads CATSRVVDSPLHF. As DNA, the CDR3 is TGTGCCACCAGCAGAGTAGTCGATTCACCCCTCCACTTT. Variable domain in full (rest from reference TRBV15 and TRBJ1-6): DAMVIQNPRYQVTQFGKPVTLSCSQTLNHNVMYWYQQKSSQAPKLLFHYYDKDFNNEADTPDNFQSRRPNTSFCFLDIRSPGLGDTAMYLCATSRVVDSPLHFGNGTRLTVT.

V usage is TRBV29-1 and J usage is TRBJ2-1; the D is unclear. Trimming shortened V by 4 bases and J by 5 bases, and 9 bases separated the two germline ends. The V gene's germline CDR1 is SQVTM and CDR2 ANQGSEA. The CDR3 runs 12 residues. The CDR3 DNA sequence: TGCAGCGTTGGGCTTAGAGACAATGAGCAGTTCTTC. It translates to CSVGLRDNEQFF.

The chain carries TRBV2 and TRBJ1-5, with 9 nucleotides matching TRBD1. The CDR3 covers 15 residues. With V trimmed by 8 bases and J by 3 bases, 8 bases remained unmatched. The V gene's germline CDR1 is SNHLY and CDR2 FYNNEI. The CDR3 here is CASGDREVLNQPQHF. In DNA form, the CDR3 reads TGTGCCAGCGGGGACAGGGAGGTTCTCAATCAGCCCCAGCATTTT.

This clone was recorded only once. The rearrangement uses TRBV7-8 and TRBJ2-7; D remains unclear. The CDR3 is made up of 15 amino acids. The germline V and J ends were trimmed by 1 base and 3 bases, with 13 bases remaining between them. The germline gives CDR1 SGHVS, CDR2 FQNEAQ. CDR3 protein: CASSLGLANVYEQYF. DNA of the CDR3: TGTGCCAGCAGCTTAGGGTTGGCTAATGTCTACGAGCAGTACTTC.

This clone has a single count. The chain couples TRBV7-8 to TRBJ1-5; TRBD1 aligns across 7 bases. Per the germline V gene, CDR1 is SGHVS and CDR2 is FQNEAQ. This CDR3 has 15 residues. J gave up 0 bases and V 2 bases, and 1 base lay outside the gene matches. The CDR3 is CASSLRQGSNQPQHF. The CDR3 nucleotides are TGTGCCAGCAGCTTAAGACAGGGTAGCAATCAGCCCCAGCATTTT.

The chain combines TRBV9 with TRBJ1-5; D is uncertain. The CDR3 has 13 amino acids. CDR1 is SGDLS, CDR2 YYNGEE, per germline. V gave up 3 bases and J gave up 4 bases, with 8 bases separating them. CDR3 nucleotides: TGTGCCAGCAGCGGTCCGGGGAATCAGCCCCAGCATTTT. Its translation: CASSGPGNQPQHF.

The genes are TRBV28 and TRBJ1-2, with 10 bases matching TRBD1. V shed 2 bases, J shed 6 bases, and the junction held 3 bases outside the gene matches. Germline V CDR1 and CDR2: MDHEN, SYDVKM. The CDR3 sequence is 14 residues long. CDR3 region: CASSLLTGGDGYTF. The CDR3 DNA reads TGTGCCAGCAGTTTACTGACAGGGGGCGATGGCTACACCTTC.

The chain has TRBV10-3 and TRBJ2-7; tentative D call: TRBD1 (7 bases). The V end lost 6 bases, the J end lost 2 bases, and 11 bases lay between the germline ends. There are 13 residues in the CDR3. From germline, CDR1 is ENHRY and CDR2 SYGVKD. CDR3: CAIRGGQTYEQYF. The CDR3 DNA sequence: TGTGCCATCAGGGGGGGACAGACCTACGAGCAGTACTTC.

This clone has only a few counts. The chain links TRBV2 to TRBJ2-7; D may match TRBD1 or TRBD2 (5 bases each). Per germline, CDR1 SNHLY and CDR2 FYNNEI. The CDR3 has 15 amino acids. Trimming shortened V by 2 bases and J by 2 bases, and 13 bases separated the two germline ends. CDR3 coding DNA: TGTGCCAGCAGTGAAAGACTCCTGGGGGCCTACGAGCAGTACTTC. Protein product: CASSERLLGAYEQYF.